This entry describes one T cell receptor beta chain. The sample comes from a study of PD-1 blockade in classical Hodgkin lymphoma. The V and J ends lost 9 bases and 5 bases respectively, with 14 bases between them. The CDR3 has 12 residues. Germline V gives CDR1 ENHRY, CDR2 SYGVKD. Every patient was affected by relapse after autologous stem cell transplantation, while exposure to brentuximab vedotin was not uniform. The data were produced by immunoSEQ multiplex PCR, yet TCRdb's version contains in-frame clones alone and is incomplete. The sample consists of about 53,000 clones, 65% to 85% of them appearing once.

Sequenced here: peripheral blood mononuclear cells (PBMCs), sampled at baseline. The sequence derives from a human donor with classical Hodgkin lymphoma. The chain is built from TRBV10-3 and TRBJ2-7; D may be TRBD1 (6 bases). In DNA, the CDR3 is TGTGCCATTCGATCGTACAGGGACGAGCAGTACTTC. Amino acid sequence: CAIRSYRDEQYF.